The subject of this entry is one T cell receptor (beta chain). What it recognizes is unknown. Assay: immunoSEQ multiplex PCR; the TCRdb copy retains only in-frame clones and omits some. In the table there are 65,000 or so clones, roughly 90% of which are singletons. This sample was included in a study of lymphopenia after photon versus proton radiotherapy. Study outcomes and limitations: Under photons, naive T cells and diversity fell while effector/memory populations rose.

The trim removed 0 bases at V and 4 bases at J, leaving 6 bases unmatched. Germline V lookup: CDR1 LGHNA, CDR2 YSLEER. This CDR3 contains 16 residues. The chain recombines TRBV4-3 with TRBJ2-3; 8 bases line up with TRBD2. Sequencing was performed on peripheral blood, taken from a patient treated with proton-based radiotherapy. This receptor was obtained from a man older than 75 with esophageal cancer. CDR3 sequence: CASSQERREVPDTQYF. In nucleotides, the CDR3 is TGCGCCAGCAGCCAAGAAAGGCGGGAGGTCCCAGATACGCAGTATTTT.